Sequencing of this TCR beta chain was carried out in a study of cytotoxic CD8 clonotypes in ibrutinib-treated CLL. Study information: The study included under twelve relapsed/refractory and more than 14 treatment-naive patients; under 18 had IGHV unmutated disease.

The data were produced by immunoSEQ multiplex PCR, yet TCRdb's version contains in-frame clones alone and is incomplete. The data contain approximately 330,000 clones, more than 65% of them seen just once; the ten biggest clones take up about 6.7%. There are 15 residues in the CDR3. The germline CDR1 and CDR2 sequences are SGHDT and YYEEEE. Trimming removed 4 bases at V and 2 bases at J, with 15 bases between. Worth noting for this clone: Its matching antigen is unknown.

Findings and limits, study-wide: Clonality (at baseline) was higher than in age-matched healthy donors and tracked circulating CD8+ T-cell counts.

With cryopreserved PBMCs as the source, 1.5 to 2.5 micrograms of genomic DNA went to TCR beta libraries. The genes are TRBV5-6 and TRBJ1-2; tentative D call: TRBD1 (6 bases). The sample consisted of PBMCs, taken before ibrutinib treatment. This sequence originates from a human donor with chronic lymphocytic leukemia. The CDR3 DNA reads TGTGCCAGCAGCCCGCCGGGACACCAGAACTATGGCTACACCTTC. This gives the protein CASSPPGHQNYGYTF.